This is a list of T cell receptor beta chains from one sample in a study of T cells in severe cutaneous drug reactions. TCRdb re-called the multiplex PCR reads and catalogs CDR3 proteins one per entry, DNA excluded. The sample table sets out 2,500 to 3,500 distinct CDR3 sequences. Specimen: cells from a skin blister. These receptors were obtained from a human donor with toxic epidermal necrolysis, a severe cutaneous drug reaction. Each CDR3 is given with its conserved first and last residue. Clone size is not always given. Where it is, it says once, few, many or a class for expanded clones.

>medium-sized|TRBV24-1|TRBJ2-1
CATSDCGEQFF
>NA|TRBV2|TRBJ2-1
CASSKPTSASSYNEQFF
>NA|TRBV27|TRBJ1-1
CASTGSEDTEAFF
>medium-sized|TRBV2|TRBJ2-1
CASSLLAGGPRDSYNEQFF
>NA|TRBV5-4|TRBJ2-7
CASSLGGQGHEQYF
>NA|TRBV2|TRBJ2-3
CARPEASGGTQYF
>NA|TRBV28|TRBJ2-3
CASVIAGAPDTQYF
>NA|TRBV2|TRBJ1-3
CASSEAIQGNTIYF
>medium-sized|TRBV27|TRBJ2-7
CASSPRAGGRAHEQYF
>medium-sized|TRBV2|TRBJ2-1
CASSLAGAINNEQFF
>NA|TRBV9|TRBJ1-5
CASSVRGVGQPQHF
>NA|TRBV5-4|TRBJ2-7
CASSAPGQGVWEQYF
>NA|TRBV7-9|TRBJ1-4
CASSTRQGSNEKLFF
>medium-sized|TRBV9|TRBJ2-3
CASSVAPRGADTQYF
>medium-sized|TRBV20-1|TRBJ2-6
CSARPGLAEGSGANVLTF
>NA|TRBV28|TRBJ1-6
CASSRMTGTGDSPLHF
>NA|TRBV6-5|TRBJ2-1
CASSYSGLAGVGEQFF
>medium-sized|TRBV19|TRBJ2-3
CASSMIGLAGYTDTQYF
>NA|TRBV12-3/TRBV12-4|TRBJ2-1
CASSSKGITYNEQFF
>NA|TRBV30|TRBJ2-3
CAWGTVWGTDTQYF
>medium-sized|TRBV28|TRBJ2-3
CASSRQGWTDTQYF
>NA|TRBV6-2/TRBV6-3|TRBJ2-7
CASSYPAGGRDEQYF
>NA|TRBV18|TRBJ1-5
CASSLLGQGGQPQHF
>NA|TRBV5-1|TRBJ2-5
CASTNPTSGMGGETQYF
>medium-sized|TRBV11-3|TRBJ2-4
CASSLDGDIQYF
>medium-sized|TRBV27|TRBJ1-4
CASSPETVRGEEKLFF
>NA|TRBV2|TRBJ1-5
CASSDGVYSNQPQHF
>NA|TRBV29-1|TRBJ1-6
CSVEDLGGWDSPLHF
>large|TRBV25-1|TRBJ2-5
CASSDRDGQETQYF
>NA|TRBV2|TRBJ2-7
CATYSGQAYEQYF
>medium-sized|TRBV24-1|TRBJ2-1
CATSDSWTSNVNEQFF
>medium-sized|TRBV11-2|TRBJ2-1
CASSLGLGRLGSYNEQFF
>medium-sized|TRBV29-1|TRBJ2-1
CSVEGGGNYNEQFF
>NA|TRBV5-4|TRBJ2-3
CASSFDVPDTQYF
>medium-sized|TRBV5-6|TRBJ2-7
CASSLQGHYEQYF
>NA|TRBV9|TRBJ2-7
CASSVQTGDEQYF
>NA|TRBV11-2|TRBJ2-7
CASSLEAGAYEQYF
>medium-sized|TRBV6-2/TRBV6-3|TRBJ2-4
CASSFAGAKNIQYF
>NA|TRBV12-3/TRBV12-4|TRBJ2-2
CASSAAGSWFF
>NA|TRBV6-6|TRBJ1-1
CASSYSGREGPEAFF
>NA|TRBV6-2/TRBV6-3|TRBJ2-2
CASSFSLADNTGELFF
>medium-sized|TRBV5-5|TRBJ2-2
CASSLGTAGELFF
>medium-sized|TRBV13|TRBJ2-3
CASSFWSGTDTQYF
>NA|TRBV12-3/TRBV12-4|TRBJ1-1
CASSFRLNTEAFF
>NA|TRBV7-6|TRBJ1-5
CASSSGRGMRQPQHF
>NA|TRBV30|TRBJ1-2
CAWSVSRGGYTF
>NA|TRBV2|TRBJ1-2
CASSEASREINYGYTF
>NA|TRBV18|TRBJ2-1
CASSPPSGSSYNEQFF